This entry lists 10 T cell receptor beta chains sequenced from one sample in a study of CD8 T cells in Susac syndrome. It was with random hexamers that roughly 0.45 to 1 ug RNA was reverse transcribed. TCRdb reanalysed the immunoSEQ multiplex PCR reads using MiXCR and keeps one entry per CDR3 protein. Here the sample spans 150,000 to 190,000 distinct CDR3 sequences, nearly 97% being singletons. Sequenced material: CD8+ T cells from PBMCs. The receptors were gathered from a human donor with multiple sclerosis.

The chain carries TRBV5-1 and TRBJ1-1; D is perhaps TRBD1 (5 bases). The CDR3 spans 14 residues. Trimming took 7 bases from V and 4 from J, leaving 17 bases between them. Germline loops: CDR1 SGHRS, CDR2 YFSETQ. CDR3 in DNA: TGCGCCAGCGGACCAGGGAGCGGAGGCACTGAAGCTTTCTTT. This sequence encodes CASGPGSGGTEAFF.

The chain combines TRBV7-8 with TRBJ2-1, with D uncertain. The germline V gene encodes CDR1 SGHVS and CDR2 FQNEAQ. The V and J ends lost 5 bases and 0 bases respectively, with 17 bases between them. The length of the CDR3 is 17 residues. The CDR3 DNA sequence: TGTGCCAGCAGCGTCAACCCTCTTATCCGCTCCTACAATGAGCAGTTCTTC. Translated: CASSVNPLIRSYNEQFF.

The chain combines TRBV20-1 with TRBJ2-3, with D possibly being TRBD1 (6 bases). The CDR3 spans 16 residues. The V gene lost 3 bases and the J gene lost 0 bases, with 16 bases spanning the gap. Germline V gene lookup returns CDR1 DFQATT and CDR2 SNEGSKA (reference sequence). The CDR3 reads CSASRDNSKSTDTQYF. In DNA form, the CDR3 reads TGCAGTGCTAGCAGGGACAACTCTAAAAGCACAGATACGCAGTATTTT.

J is TRBJ2-1 and V is TRBV4-1, with no clear D. Trimming removed 0 bases from V and 3 bases from J, with 9 bases in between. This CDR3 has 15 residues. Germline loops: CDR1 MGHRA, CDR2 YSYEKL. The CDR3: CASSQDVADYNEQFF. For the CDR3, the DNA is TGCGCCAGCAGCCAAGATGTCGCAGACTACAATGAGCAGTTCTTC.

The rearrangement uses TRBV20-1 and TRBJ2-2; tentatively, D is TRBD2 (6 bases). Looked up from germline, CDR1 is DFQATT and CDR2 is SNEGSKA (reference sequence). V was pared by 4 bases and J by 5 bases, with 11 bases between. The CDR3 has 13 residues. CDR3 coding DNA: TGCAGTGCTACCCTAGCGAGGACCGGGGAGCTGTTTTTT. Protein: CSATLARTGELFF.

This chain connects TRBV27 to TRBJ2-2; TRBD2 might be the D (6 bases). Germline CDR1 is MNHEY and CDR2 is SMNVEV (reference sequence). The V end was cut by 5 bases, the J end by 5 bases, with 24 bases between. The CDR3 has 18 residues. The CDR3 sequence is CASSPSRTGDLETGELFF. The CDR3 region has the DNA TGTGCCAGCAGTCCTAGCAGGACGGGGGATTTGGAAACCGGGGAGCTGTTTTTT.

The chain joins TRBV29-1 to TRBJ1-2; D unclear. V was cut by 3 bases and J by 5 bases, with 13 bases left in between. The CDR3 covers 13 residues. CDR1 and CDR2 from the germline V gene are SQVTM and ANQGSEA. The CDR3 is CSVDRGGSYGYTF. Here the CDR3 DNA reads TGCAGCGTTGACCGGGGAGGGTCTTATGGCTACACCTTC.

The chain couples TRBV2 to TRBJ2-5, with D possibly being TRBD2 (6 bases). From germline, CDR1 is SNHLY and CDR2 FYNNEI. V lost 3 bases and J 9 bases, leaving 17 bases between the germline ends. CDR3 length: 14 residues. CDR3: CASSDPRGAAPQYF. In DNA, the CDR3 is TGTGCCAGCAGTGATCCCCGCGGGGCGGCTCCCCAGTACTTC.

The chain recombines TRBV12-3 or TRBV12-4 with TRBJ1-4; D ambiguous. Between the trimmed V and J ends, which lost 6 bases and 5 bases, there was a span of 13 bases. This CDR3 is built from 14 residues. CDR3 sequence (DNA): TGTGCCAGCAGCCGACCAAGGTGGAATGAAAAACTGTTTTTT. This encodes CASSRPRWNEKLFF.

The table lists this clonotype with a few counts. V gene TRBV20-1 combines with J gene TRBJ1-1; D gene uncertain. Germline loops: CDR1 DFQATT, CDR2 SNEGSKA (reference sequence). This CDR3 has 11 amino acids. V lost 1 base, J lost 5 bases, and 5 bases lay in between. The CDR3 region has the DNA TGCAGTGCTAGAGTCGGGACTGAAGCTTTCTTT. This sequence encodes CSARVGTEAFF.